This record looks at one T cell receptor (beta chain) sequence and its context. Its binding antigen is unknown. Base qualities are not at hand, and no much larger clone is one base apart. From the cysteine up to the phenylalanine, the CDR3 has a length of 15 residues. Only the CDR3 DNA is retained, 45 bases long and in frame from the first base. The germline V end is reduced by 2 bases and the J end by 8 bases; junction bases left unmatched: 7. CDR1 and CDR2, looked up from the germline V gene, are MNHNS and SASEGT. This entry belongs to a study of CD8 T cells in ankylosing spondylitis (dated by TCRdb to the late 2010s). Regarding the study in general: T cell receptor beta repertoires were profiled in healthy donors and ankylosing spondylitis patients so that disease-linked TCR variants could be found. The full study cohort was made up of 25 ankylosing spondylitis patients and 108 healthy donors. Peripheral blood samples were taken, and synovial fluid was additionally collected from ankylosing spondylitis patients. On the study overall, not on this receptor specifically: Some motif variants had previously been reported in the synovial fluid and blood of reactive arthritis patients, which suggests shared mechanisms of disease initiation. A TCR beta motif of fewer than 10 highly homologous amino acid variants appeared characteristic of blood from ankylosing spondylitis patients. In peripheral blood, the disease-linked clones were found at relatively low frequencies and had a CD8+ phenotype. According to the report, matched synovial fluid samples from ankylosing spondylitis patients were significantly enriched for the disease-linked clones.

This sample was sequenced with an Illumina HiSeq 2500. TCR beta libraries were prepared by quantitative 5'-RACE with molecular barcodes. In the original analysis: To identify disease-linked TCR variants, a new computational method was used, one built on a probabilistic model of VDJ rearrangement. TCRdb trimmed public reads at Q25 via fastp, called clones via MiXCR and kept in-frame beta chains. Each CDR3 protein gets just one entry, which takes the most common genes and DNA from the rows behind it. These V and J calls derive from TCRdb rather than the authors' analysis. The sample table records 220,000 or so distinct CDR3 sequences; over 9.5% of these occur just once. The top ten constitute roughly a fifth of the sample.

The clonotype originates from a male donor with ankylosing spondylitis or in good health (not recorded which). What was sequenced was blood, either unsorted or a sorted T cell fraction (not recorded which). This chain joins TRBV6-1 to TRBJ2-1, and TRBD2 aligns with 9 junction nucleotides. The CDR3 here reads CASSESSGGPYEQFF. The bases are TGTGCCAGCAGTGAATCGAGCGGGGGGCCATATGAGCAGTTCTTC.